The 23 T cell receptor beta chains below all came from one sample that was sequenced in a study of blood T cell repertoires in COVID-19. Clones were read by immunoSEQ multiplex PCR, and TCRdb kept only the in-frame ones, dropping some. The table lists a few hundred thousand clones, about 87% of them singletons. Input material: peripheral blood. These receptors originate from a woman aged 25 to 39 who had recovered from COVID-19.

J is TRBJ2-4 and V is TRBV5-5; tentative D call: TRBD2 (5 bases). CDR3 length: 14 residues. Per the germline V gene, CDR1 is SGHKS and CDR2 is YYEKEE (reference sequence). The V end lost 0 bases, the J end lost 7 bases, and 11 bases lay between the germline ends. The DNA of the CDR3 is TGTGCCAGCAGCTTGGAGCTTCCTAGCAACATTCAGTACTTC. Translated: CASSLELPSNIQYF.

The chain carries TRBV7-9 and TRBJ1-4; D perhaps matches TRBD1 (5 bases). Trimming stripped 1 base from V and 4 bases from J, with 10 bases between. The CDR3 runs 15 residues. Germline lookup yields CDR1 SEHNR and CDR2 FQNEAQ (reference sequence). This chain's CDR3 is CASSLVGQGNEKLFF. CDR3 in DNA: TGTGCCAGCAGCTTAGTGGGCCAGGGTAATGAAAAACTGTTTTTT.

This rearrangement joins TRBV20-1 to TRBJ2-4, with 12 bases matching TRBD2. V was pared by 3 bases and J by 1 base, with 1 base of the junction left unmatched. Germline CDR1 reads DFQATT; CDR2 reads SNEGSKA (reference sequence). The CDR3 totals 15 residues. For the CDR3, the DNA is TGCAGTGCTAGTACTAGCGGGGGGGCCAAAAACATTCAGTACTTC. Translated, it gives CSASTSGGAKNIQYF.

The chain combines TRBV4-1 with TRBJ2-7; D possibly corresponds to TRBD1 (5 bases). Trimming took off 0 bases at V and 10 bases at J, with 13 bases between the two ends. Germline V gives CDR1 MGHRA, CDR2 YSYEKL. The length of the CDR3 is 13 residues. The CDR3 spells CASSQDRRQGQYF. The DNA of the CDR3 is TGCGCCAGCAGCCAAGATAGAAGGCAGGGACAGTACTTC.

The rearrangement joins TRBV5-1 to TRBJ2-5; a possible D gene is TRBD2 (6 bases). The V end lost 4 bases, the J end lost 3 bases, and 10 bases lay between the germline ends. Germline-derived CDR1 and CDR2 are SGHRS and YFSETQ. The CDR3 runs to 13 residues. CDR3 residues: CASSGSGKETQYF. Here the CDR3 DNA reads TGCGCCAGCAGCGGTAGCGGAAAAGAGACCCAGTACTTC.

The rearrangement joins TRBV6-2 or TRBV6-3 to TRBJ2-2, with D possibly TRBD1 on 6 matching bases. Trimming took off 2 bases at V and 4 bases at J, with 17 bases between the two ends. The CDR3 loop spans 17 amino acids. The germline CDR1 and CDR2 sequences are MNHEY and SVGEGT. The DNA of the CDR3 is TGTGCCAGCAGTTACAGTGGACAGATACAATTCACCGGGGAGCTGTTTTTT. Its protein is CASSYSGQIQFTGELFF.

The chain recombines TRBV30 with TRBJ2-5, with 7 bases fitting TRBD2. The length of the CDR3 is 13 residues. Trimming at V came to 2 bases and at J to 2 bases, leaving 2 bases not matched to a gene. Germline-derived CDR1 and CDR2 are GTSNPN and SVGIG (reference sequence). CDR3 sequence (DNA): TGTGCCTGGAGTTGGGGGGGGCAAGAGACCCAGTACTTC. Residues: CAWSWGGQETQYF.

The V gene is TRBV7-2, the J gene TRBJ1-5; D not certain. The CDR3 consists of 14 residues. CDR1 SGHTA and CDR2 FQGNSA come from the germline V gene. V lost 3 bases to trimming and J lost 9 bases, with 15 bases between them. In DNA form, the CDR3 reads TGTGCCAGCAGCTTTTTTGGCCCCCAAATGCCCCAGCATTTT. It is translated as CASSFFGPQMPQHF.

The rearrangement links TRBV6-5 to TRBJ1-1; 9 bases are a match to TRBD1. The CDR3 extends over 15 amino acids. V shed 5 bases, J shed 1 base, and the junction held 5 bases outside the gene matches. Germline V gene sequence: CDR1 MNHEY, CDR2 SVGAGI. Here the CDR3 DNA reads TGTGCCAGCAGTAACGGACAGGGGAGGAACACTGAAGCTTTCTTT. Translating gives CASSNGQGRNTEAFF.

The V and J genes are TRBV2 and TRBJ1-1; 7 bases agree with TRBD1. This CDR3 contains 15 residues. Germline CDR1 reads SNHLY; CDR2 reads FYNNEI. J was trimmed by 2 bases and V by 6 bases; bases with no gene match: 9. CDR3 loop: CASSAYGTANTEAFF. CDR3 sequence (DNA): TGTGCCAGCAGCGCCTACGGGACAGCAAACACTGAAGCTTTCTTT.

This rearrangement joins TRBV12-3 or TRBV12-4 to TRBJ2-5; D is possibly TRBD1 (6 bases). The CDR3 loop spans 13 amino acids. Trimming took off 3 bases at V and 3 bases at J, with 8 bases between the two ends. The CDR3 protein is CASSFGQKETQYF. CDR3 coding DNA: TGTGCCAGCAGTTTTGGACAGAAAGAGACCCAGTACTTC.

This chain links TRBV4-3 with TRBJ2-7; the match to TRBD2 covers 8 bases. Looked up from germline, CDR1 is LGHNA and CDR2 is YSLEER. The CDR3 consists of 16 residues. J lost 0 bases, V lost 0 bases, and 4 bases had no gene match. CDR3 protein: CASSQDGGDNSYEQYF. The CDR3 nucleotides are TGCGCCAGCAGCCAAGACGGGGGGGACAACTCCTACGAGCAGTACTTC.

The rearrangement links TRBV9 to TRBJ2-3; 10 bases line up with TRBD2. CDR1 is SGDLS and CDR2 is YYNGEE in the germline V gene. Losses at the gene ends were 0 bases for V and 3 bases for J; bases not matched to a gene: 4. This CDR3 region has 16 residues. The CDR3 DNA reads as TGTGCCAGCAGCGTAGCCCCAGCGGGGGGGACAGATACGCAGTATTTT. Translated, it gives CASSVAPAGGTDTQYF.

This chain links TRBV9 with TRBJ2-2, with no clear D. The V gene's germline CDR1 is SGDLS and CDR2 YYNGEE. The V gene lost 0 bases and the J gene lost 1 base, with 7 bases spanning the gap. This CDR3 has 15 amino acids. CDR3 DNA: TGTGCCAGCAGCGTAGATCCAGGGAACACCGGGGAGCTGTTTTTT. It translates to CASSVDPGNTGELFF. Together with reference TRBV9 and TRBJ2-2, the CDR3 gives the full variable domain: DSGVTQTPKHLITATGQRVTLRCSPRSGDLSVYWYQQSLDQGLQFLIQYYNGEERAKGNILERFSAQQFPDLHSELNLSSLELGDSALYFCASSVDPGNTGELFFGEGSRLTVL.

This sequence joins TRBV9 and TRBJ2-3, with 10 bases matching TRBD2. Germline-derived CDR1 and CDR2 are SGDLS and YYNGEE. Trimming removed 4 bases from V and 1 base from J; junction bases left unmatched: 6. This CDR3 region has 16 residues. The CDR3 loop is CASSIERGGGTDTQYF. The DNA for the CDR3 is TGTGCCAGCAGCATTGAGCGGGGGGGAGGCACAGATACGCAGTATTTT. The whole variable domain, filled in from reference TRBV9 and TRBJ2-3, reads DSGVTQTPKHLITATGQRVTLRCSPRSGDLSVYWYQQSLDQGLQFLIQYYNGEERAKGNILERFSAQQFPDLHSELNLSSLELGDSALYFCASSIERGGGTDTQYFGPGTRLTVL.

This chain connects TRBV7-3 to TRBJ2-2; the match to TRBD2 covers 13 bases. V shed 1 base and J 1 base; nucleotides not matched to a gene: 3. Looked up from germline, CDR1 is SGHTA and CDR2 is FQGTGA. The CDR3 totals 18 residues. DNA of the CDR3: TGTGCCAGCAGCTTAAAAGGACTAGCGGGGGTGAACACCGGGGAGCTGTTTTTT. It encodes CASSLKGLAGVNTGELFF.

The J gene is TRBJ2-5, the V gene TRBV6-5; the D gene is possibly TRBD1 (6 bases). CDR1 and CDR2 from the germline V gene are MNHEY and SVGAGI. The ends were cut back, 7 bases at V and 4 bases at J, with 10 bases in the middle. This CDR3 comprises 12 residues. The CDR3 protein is CASKGDLETQYF. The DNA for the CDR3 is TGTGCCAGCAAGGGGGATTTAGAGACCCAGTACTTC.

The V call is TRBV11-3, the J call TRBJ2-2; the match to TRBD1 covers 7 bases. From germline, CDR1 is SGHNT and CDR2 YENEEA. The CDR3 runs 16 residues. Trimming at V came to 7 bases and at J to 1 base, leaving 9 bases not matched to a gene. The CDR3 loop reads CASNRTGQKNTGELFF. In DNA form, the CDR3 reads TGTGCCAGCAACCGTACGGGACAGAAGAACACCGGGGAGCTGTTTTTT.

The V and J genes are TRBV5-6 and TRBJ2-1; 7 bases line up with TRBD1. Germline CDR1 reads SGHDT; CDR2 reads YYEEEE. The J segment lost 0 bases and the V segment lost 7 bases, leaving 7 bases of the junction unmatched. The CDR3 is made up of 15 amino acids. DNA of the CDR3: TGTGCCAGCGAACCGACAGGGAGCTCCTACAATGAGCAGTTCTTC. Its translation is CASEPTGSSYNEQFF.

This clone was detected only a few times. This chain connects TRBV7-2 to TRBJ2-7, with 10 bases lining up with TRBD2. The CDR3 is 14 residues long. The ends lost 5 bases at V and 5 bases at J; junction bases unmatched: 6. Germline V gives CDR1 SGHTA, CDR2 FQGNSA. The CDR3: CASSKLAGKDEQYF. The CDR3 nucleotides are TGTGCCAGCAGCAAACTAGCGGGGAAGGACGAGCAGTACTTC.

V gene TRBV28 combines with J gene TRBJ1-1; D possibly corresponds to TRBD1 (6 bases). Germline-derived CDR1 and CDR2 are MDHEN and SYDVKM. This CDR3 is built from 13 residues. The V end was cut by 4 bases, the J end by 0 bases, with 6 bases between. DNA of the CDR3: TGTGCCAGCAGTTACAGGGTGAACACTGAAGCTTTCTTT. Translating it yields CASSYRVNTEAFF. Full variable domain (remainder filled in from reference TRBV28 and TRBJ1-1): DVKVTQSSRYLVKRTGEKVFLECVQDMDHENMFWYRQDPGLGLRLIYFSYDVKMKEKGDIPEGYSVSREKKERFSLILESASTNQTSMYLCASSYRVNTEAFFGQGTRLTVV.

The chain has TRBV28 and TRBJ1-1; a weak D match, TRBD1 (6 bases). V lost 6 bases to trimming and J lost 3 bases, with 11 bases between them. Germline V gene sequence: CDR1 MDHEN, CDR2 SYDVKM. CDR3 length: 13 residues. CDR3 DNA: TGTGCCAGCAGGCGAAGACAGGACACTGAAGCTTTCTTT. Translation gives CASRRRQDTEAFF.

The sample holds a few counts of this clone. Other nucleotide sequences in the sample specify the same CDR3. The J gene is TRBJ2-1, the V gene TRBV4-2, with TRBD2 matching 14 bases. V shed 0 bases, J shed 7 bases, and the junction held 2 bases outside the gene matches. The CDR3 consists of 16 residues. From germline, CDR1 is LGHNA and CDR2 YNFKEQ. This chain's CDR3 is CASSQDGTSGGNEQFF. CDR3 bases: TGTGCCAGCAGCCAAGATGGGACTAGCGGGGGAAATGAGCAGTTCTTC.